This entry describes one T cell receptor (beta chain). V lost 9 bases and J lost 4, with 16 bases in between. The germline CDR1 and CDR2 sequences are LNHDA and SQIVND (reference sequence). The CDR3 totals 14 residues. The data belong to a study of blood T cell repertoires in COVID-19. At the level of the study: From the United States, Italy and Spain came samples of acute and convalescent COVID-19. The analysed material was cDNA or gDNA that came from T cells, B-cell-depleted T cells, or PBMCs.

Authors' methods: Quantification of nucleated cells was approximated via reference gene primer amplification. Clones were read by immunoSEQ multiplex PCR, and TCRdb kept only the in-frame ones, dropping some. V and J calls and clone size are given by that table; D and trimming were obtained from the DNA. The sample yields more than 10,000 clones, roughly 84% seen once. Specimen: peripheral blood. The sequence was collected from a man in his forties with active or convalescent COVID-19. J is TRBJ1-3 and V is TRBV19; no clear D. The CDR3 region has the DNA TGTGCCAGCCGGAGGGAACTGGGAGGAAACACCATATATTTT. This sequence encodes CASRRELGGNTIYF.